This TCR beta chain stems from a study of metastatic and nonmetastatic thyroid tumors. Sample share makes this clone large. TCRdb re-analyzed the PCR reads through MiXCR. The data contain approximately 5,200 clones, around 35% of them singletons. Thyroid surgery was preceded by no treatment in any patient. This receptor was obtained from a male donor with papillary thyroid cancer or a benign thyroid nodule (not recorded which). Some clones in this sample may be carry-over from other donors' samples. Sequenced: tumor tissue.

CDR3 loop: CASSLIGGAPNEQFF. Written as DNA, the CDR3 is TGTGCCAGCAGCTTAATCGGGGGGGCCCCCAATGAGCAGTTCTTC. The gene calls are TRBV11-2 and TRBJ2-1; TRBD2 matches at 8 bases. The J segment lost 6 bases and the V segment lost 2 bases, leaving 6 bases of the junction unmatched. Germline V gene lookup returns CDR1 SGHAT and CDR2 FQNNGV. The CDR3 loop spans 15 amino acids. Together with reference TRBV11-2 and TRBJ2-1, the CDR3 gives the full variable domain: EAGVAQSPRYKIIEKRQSVAFWCNPISGHATLYWYQQILGQGPKLLIQFQNNGVVDDSQLPKDRFSAERLKGVDSTLKIQPAKLEDSAVYLCASSLIGGAPNEQFFGPGTRLTVL.